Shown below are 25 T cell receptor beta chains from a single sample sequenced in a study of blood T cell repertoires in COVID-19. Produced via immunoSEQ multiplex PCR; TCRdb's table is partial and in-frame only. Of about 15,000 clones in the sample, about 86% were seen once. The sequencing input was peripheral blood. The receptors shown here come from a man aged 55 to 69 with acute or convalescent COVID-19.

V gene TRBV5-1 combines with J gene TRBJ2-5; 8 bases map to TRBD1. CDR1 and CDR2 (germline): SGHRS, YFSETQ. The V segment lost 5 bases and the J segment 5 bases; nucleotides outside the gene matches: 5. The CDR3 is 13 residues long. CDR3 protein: CASRQGARETQYF. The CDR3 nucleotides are TGCGCCAGCAGGCAGGGGGCGCGGGAGACCCAGTACTTC.

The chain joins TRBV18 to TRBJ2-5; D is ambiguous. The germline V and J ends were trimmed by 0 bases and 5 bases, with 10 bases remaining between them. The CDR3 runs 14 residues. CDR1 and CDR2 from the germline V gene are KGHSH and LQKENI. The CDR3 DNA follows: TGTGCCAGCTCACCACCGGTCGTTGAGGAGACCCAGTACTTC. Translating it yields CASSPPVVEETQYF.

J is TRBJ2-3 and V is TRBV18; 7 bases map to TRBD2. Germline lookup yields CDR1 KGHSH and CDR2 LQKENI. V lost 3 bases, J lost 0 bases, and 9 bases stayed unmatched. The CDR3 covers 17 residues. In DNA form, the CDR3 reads TGTGCCAGCTCACCCACTCCTAGCGGAGCTAGCACAGATACGCAGTATTTT. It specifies CASSPTPSGASTDTQYF. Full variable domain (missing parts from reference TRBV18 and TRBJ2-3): NAGVMQNPRHLVRRRGQEARLRCSPMKGHSHVYWYRQLPEEGLKFMVYLQKENIIDESGMPKERFSAEFPKEGPSILRIQQVVRGDSAAYFCASSPTPSGASTDTQYFGPGTRLTVL.

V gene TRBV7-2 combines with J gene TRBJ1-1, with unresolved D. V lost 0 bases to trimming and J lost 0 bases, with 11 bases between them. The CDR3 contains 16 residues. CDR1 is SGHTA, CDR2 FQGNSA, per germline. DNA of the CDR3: TGTGCCAGCAGCTTAGCCCAGGCTCAATTGAACACTGAAGCTTTCTTT. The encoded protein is CASSLAQAQLNTEAFF.

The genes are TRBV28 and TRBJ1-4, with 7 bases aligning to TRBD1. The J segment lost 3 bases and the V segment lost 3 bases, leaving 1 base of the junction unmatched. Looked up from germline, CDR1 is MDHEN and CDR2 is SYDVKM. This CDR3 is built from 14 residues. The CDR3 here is CASSLGQPNEKLFF. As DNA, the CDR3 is TGTGCCAGCAGTTTGGGACAGCCTAATGAAAAACTGTTTTTT.

The CDR3 loop is CASSLRTGTVTDTQYF. The DNA of the CDR3 is TGTGCCAGCAGCCTAAGGACCGGGACAGTCACAGATACGCAGTATTTT. The chain uses TRBV7-8 and TRBJ2-3; the match to TRBD1 covers 7 bases. V dropped 5 bases and J dropped 2; count of bases not matched to a gene: 10. The CDR3 runs 16 residues. Germline V CDR1 and CDR2: SGHVS, FQNEAQ.

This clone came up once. The CDR3 is CASSGWTGNSYEQYF. In DNA, the CDR3 is TGTGCCAGCAGCGGATGGACAGGGAACTCCTACGAGCAGTACTTC. The chain couples TRBV7-9 to TRBJ2-7; the match to TRBD1 covers 8 bases. The CDR3 covers 15 residues. Germline values: CDR1 SEHNR, CDR2 FQNEAQ (reference sequence). V was pared by 5 bases and J by 0 bases, with 6 bases of the junction left unmatched. The full variable domain, completed using reference TRBV7-9 and TRBJ2-7, is DTGVSQNPRHKITKRGQNVTFRCDPISEHNRLYWYRQTLGQGPEFLTYFQNEAQLEKSRLLSDRFSAERPKGSFSTLEIQRTEQGDSAMYLCASSGWTGNSYEQYFGPGTRLTVT.

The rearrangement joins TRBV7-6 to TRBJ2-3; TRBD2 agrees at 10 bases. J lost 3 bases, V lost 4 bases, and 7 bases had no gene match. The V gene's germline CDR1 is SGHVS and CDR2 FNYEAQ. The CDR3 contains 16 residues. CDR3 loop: CASSSQAGGSTDTQYF. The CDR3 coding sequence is TGTGCCAGCAGCTCACAAGCGGGAGGGTCTACAGATACGCAGTATTTT. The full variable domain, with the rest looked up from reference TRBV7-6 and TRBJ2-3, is GAGVSQSPRYKVTKRGQDVALRCDPISGHVSLYWYRQALGQGPEFLTYFNYEAQQDKSGLPNDRFSAERPEGSISTLTIQRTEQRDSAMYRCASSSQAGGSTDTQYFGPGTRLTVL.

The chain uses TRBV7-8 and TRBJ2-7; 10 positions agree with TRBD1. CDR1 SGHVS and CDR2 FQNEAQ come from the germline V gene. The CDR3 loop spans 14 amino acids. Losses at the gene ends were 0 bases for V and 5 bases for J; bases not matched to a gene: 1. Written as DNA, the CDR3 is TGTGCCAGCAGCTTAGCGGGACAGGGGCACGAGCAGTACTTC. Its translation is CASSLAGQGHEQYF.

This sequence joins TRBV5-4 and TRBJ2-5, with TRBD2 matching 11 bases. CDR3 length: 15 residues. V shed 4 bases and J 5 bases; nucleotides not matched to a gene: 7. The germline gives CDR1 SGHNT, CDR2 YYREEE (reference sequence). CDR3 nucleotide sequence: TGTGCCAGCAGCCTCAGACTAGCGGGACGGGAGACCCAGTACTTC. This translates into CASSLRLAGRETQYF.

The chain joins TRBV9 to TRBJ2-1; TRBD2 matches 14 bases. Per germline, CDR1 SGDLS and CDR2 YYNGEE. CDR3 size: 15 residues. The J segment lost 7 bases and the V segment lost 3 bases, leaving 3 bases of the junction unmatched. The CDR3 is CASSARLAGGNEQFF. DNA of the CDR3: TGTGCCAGCAGCGCCCGACTAGCGGGAGGGAATGAGCAGTTCTTC.

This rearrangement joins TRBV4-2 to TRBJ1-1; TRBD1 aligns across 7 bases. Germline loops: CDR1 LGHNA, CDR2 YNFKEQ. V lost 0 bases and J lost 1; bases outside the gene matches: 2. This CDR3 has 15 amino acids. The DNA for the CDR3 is TGTGCCAGCAGCCAAGACGGACAGGCGAACACTGAAGCTTTCTTT. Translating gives CASSQDGQANTEAFF.

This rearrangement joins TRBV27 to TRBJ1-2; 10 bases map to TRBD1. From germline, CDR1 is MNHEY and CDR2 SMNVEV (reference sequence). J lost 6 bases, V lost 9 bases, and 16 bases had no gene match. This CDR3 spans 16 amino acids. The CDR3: CASQRLDGTGADGYTF. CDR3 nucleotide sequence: TGTGCCAGTCAGCGACTAGACGGGACAGGGGCCGATGGCTACACCTTC.

CDR3 loop: CASRFSGETQYF. CDR3 DNA sequence: TGTGCCAGCAGGTTCTCGGGAGAGACCCAGTACTTC. The genes are TRBV7-6 and TRBJ2-5; D gene uncertain. Germline V gives CDR1 SGHVS, CDR2 FNYEAQ. The germline V and J ends were trimmed by 6 bases and 4 bases, with 9 bases remaining between them. The CDR3 consists of 12 residues.

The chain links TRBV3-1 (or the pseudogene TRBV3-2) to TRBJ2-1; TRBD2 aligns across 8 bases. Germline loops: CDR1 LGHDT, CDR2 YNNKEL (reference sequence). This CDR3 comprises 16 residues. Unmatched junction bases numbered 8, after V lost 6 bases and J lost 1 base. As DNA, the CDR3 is TGTGCCAGCAGAAGTACTAGCGGAGTATCCTACAATGAGCAGTTCTTC. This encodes CASRSTSGVSYNEQFF.

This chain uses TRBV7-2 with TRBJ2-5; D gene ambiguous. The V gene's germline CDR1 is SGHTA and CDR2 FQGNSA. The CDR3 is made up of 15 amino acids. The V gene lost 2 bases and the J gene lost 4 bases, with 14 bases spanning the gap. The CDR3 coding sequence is TGTGCCAGCAGCTTATCCGCTACTGTTTTAGAGACCCAGTACTTC. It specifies CASSLSATVLETQYF. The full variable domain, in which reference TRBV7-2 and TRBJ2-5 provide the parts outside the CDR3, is GAGVSQSPSNKVTEKGKDVELRCDPISGHTALYWYRQSLGQGLEFLIYFQGNSAPDKSGLPSDRFSAERTGGSVSTLTIQRTQQEDSAVYLCASSLSATVLETQYFGPGTRLLVL.

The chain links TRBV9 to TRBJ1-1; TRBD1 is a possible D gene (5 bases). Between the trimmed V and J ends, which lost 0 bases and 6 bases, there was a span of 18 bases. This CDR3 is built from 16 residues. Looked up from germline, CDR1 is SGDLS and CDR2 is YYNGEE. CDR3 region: CASSVATMGEAPEAFF. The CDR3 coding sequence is TGTGCCAGCAGCGTAGCTACGATGGGGGAGGCGCCTGAAGCTTTCTTT.

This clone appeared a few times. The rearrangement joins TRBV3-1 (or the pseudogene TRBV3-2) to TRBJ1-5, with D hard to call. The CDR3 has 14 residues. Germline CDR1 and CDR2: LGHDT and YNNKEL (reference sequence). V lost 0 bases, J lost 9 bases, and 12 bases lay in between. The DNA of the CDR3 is TGTGCCAGCAGCCAAGATCGAGGCAAAAGGCCCCAGCATTTT. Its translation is CASSQDRGKRPQHF.

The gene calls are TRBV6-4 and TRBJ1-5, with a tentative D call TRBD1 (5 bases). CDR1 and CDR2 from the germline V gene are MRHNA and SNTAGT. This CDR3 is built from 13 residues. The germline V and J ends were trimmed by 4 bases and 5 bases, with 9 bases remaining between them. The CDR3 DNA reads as TGTGCCAGCAGTGCAGACAGACATCAGCCCCAGCATTTT. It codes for CASSADRHQPQHF.

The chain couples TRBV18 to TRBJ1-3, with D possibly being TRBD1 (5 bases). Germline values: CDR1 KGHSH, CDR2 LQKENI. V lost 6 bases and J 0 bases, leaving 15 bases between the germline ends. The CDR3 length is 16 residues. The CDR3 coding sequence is TGTGCCAGCTCCCCTTCGGGGGTACTCTCTGGAAACACCATATATTTT. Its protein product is CASSPSGVLSGNTIYF.

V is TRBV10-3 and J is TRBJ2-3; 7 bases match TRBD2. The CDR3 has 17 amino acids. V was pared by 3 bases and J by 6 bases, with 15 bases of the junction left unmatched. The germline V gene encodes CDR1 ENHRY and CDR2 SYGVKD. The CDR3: CAISDVPSGTIQDTQYF. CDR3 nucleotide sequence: TGTGCCATCAGTGATGTTCCTAGCGGTACCATACAGGATACGCAGTATTTT.

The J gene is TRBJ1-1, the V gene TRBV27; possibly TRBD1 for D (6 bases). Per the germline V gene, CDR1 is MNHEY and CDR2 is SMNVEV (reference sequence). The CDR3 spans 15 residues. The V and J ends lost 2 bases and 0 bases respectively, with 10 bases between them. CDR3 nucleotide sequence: TGTGCCAGCAGTTTAACAGGGATCATGAACACTGAAGCTTTCTTT. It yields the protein CASSLTGIMNTEAFF.

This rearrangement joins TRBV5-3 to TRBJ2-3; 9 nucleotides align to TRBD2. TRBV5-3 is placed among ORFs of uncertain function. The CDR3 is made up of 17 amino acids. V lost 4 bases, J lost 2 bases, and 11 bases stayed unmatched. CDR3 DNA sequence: TGTGCCAGAAGCCCACACCGACTAGCGGAGTACACAGATACGCAGTATTTT. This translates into CARSPHRLAEYTDTQYF.

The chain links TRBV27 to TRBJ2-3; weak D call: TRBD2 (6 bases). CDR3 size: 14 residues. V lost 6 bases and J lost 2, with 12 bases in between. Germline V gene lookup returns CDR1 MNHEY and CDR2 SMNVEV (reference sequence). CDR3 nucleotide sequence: TGTGCCAGCAGGACGGGAGCCTTCACAGATACGCAGTATTTT. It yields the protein CASRTGAFTDTQYF.

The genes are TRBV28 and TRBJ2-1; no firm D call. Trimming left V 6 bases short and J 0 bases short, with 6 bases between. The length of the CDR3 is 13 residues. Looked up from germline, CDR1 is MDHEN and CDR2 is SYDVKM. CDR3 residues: CASRFSSYNEQFF. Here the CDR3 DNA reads TGTGCCAGCAGGTTTAGCTCCTACAATGAGCAGTTCTTC.